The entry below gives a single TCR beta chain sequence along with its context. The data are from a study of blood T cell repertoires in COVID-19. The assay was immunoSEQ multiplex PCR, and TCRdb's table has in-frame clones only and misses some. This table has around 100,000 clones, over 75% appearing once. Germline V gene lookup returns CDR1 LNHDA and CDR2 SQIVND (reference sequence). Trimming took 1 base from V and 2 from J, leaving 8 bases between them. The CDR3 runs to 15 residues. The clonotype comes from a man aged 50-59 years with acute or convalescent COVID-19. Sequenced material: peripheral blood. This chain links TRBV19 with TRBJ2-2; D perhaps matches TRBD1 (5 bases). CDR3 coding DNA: TGTGCCAGTAGTATAGGGACACCTAACACCGGGGAGCTGTTTTTT. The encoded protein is CASSIGTPNTGELFF.